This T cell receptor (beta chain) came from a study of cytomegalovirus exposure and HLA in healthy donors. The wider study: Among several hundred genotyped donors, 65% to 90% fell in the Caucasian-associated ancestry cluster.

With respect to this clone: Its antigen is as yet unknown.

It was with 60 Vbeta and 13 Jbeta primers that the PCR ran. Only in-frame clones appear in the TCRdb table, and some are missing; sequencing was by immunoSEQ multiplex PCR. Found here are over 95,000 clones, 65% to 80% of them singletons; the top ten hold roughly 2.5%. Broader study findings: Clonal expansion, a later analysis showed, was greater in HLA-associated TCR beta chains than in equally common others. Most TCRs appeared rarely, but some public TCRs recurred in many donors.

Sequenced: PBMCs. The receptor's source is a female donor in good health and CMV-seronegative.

The CDR3 loop is CASSVARGRNEQFF. The DNA for the CDR3 is TGTGCCAGCAGCGTAGCTAGAGGGCGGAATGAGCAGTTCTTC. V gene TRBV9 combines with J gene TRBJ2-1; weak D call: TRBD2 (5 bases). Trimming left V 0 bases short and J 7 bases short, with 11 bases between. The CDR3 contains 14 residues. In germline, CDR1 is SGDLS, CDR2 YYNGEE.